Each of the 28 T cell receptor beta chains below was sequenced from the same sample in a study of blood T cell repertoires in COVID-19. Sequencing used immunoSEQ multiplex PCR; TCRdb keeps in-frame clones, though not all of them. The sample consists of about 230,000 clones, 80% to 90% of them appearing once. The specimen sequenced was PBMCs or T cells enriched from blood (not recorded which). These receptors all stem from a woman under 40 who had been exposed to COVID-19.

The chain combines TRBV4-1 with TRBJ2-2, with 7 bases matching TRBD1. This CDR3 region has 15 residues. Trimming removed 3 bases from V and 4 bases from J; junction bases left unmatched: 5. The germline V gene has CDR1 MGHRA and CDR2 YSYEKL. In DNA, the CDR3 is TGCGCCAGCAGCCATAGGGACAGTTCCACCGGGGAGCTGTTTTTT. This translates into CASSHRDSSTGELFF.

The J gene is TRBJ2-5, the V gene TRBV6-5; 11 nucleotides match TRBD1. The CDR3 totals 14 residues. The ends lost 6 bases at V and 5 bases at J; junction bases unmatched: 5. CDR1 MNHEY and CDR2 SVGAGI come from the germline V gene. DNA for the CDR3: TGTGCCAGCAGGGAGGACAGGGGGCCGGAGACCCAGTACTTC. This sequence encodes CASREDRGPETQYF.

The V and J genes are TRBV27 and TRBJ2-3, with 10 bases aligning to TRBD2. The trim removed 3 bases at V and 4 bases at J, leaving 7 bases unmatched. The CDR3 is made up of 16 amino acids. Germline loops: CDR1 MNHEY, CDR2 SMNVEV (reference sequence). The CDR3 loop is CASSFLLAGNSDTQYF. The CDR3 DNA reads TGTGCCAGCAGTTTTTTACTAGCGGGAAACTCAGATACGCAGTATTTT.

CDR3 loop: CATSAGPGGKTQYF. CDR3 sequence (DNA): TGTGCCACCTCCGCGGGCCCCGGAGGGAAGACCCAGTACTTC. This chain joins TRBV19 and TRBJ2-5, with a possible D match to TRBD2 (6 bases). Germline CDR1 reads LNHDA; CDR2 reads SQIVND (reference sequence). V lost 10 bases, J lost 6 bases, and 21 bases lay in between. CDR3 length: 14 residues.

The rearrangement links TRBV11-2 to TRBJ1-1; 7 bases agree with TRBD1. This CDR3 region has 13 residues. V lost 6 bases and J lost 5; bases outside the gene matches: 6. Germline lookup yields CDR1 SGHAT and CDR2 FQNNGV. CDR3 sequence reads: CASRSYRGTEAFF. CDR3 coding DNA: TGTGCCAGCAGAAGTTACAGGGGAACTGAAGCTTTCTTT. The whole variable domain, filled in from reference TRBV11-2 and TRBJ1-1, reads EAGVAQSPRYKIIEKRQSVAFWCNPISGHATLYWYQQILGQGPKLLIQFQNNGVVDDSQLPKDRFSAERLKGVDSTLKIQPAKLEDSAVYLCASRSYRGTEAFFGQGTRLTVV.

This clone has a handful of counts. V usage is TRBV2 and J usage is TRBJ2-7; D not certain. The CDR3 totals 12 residues. The germline gives CDR1 SNHLY, CDR2 FYNNEI. Trimming pared 4 bases from V and 2 bases from J, leaving 6 bases between. The CDR3 loop reads CASSAPPYEQYF. CDR3 sequence (DNA): TGTGCCAGCAGTGCCCCTCCCTACGAGCAGTACTTC.

This clone appeared a single time. The V gene is TRBV6-1, the J gene TRBJ1-4; D is possibly TRBD1 (5 bases). CDR1 is MNHNS, CDR2 SASEGT, per germline. This CDR3 contains 18 residues. V lost 8 bases to trimming and J lost 5 bases, with 27 bases between them. CDR3 in DNA: TGTGCCAGCGGTGGTGTCGTGGGACCCGCGGGGAACAATGAAAAACTGTTTTTT. Translation: CASGGVVGPAGNNEKLFF.

This clone was observed once. The J gene is TRBJ1-2, the V gene TRBV6-1; TRBD1 matches at 9 bases. Germline V lookup: CDR1 MNHNS, CDR2 SASEGT. Trimming removed 3 bases from V and 7 bases from J; junction bases left unmatched: 6. CDR3 length: 14 amino acids. CDR3 loop: CASSEDRGDGGYTF. The CDR3 bases are TGTGCCAGCAGTGAGGACAGGGGCGACGGTGGCTACACCTTC.

The V and J genes are TRBV7-9 and TRBJ2-3; 11 bases are a match to TRBD2. Trimming removed 2 bases from V and 3 bases from J; junction bases left unmatched: 7. Germline V gene sequence: CDR1 SEHNR, CDR2 FQNEAQ (reference sequence). CDR3 size: 17 residues. CDR3: CASSLTSGRFRTDTQYF. The CDR3, as DNA: TGTGCCAGCAGCTTAACTAGCGGGAGATTCAGGACAGATACGCAGTATTTT.

This chain connects TRBV3-1 (or the pseudogene TRBV3-2) to TRBJ2-7; TRBD2 aligns across 7 bases. The CDR3 is 15 amino acids. Trimming took 4 bases from V and 1 from J; bases not matched to a gene: 7. Germline V gene sequence: CDR1 LGHDT, CDR2 YNNKEL (reference sequence). The chain's CDR3 is CASSPAGLESYEQYF. The CDR3 bases are TGTGCCAGCAGCCCAGCGGGACTGGAATCCTACGAGCAGTACTTC.

The rearrangement links TRBV5-6 to TRBJ1-5; 8 bases are shared with TRBD1. Germline trimming cut 6 bases from V and 0 bases from J; bases unmatched to any gene: 5. Germline CDR1 SGHDT, CDR2 YYEEEE. The length of the CDR3 is 15 residues. In DNA form, the CDR3 reads TGTGCCAGCATCAGGGGACAGGATAGCAATCAGCCCCAGCATTTT. Its translation is CASIRGQDSNQPQHF.

The rearrangement joins TRBV9 to TRBJ2-2, with D unclear. The V end lost 7 bases, the J end lost 0 bases, and 10 bases lay between the germline ends. The germline gives CDR1 SGDLS, CDR2 YYNGEE. CDR3 length: 14 residues. DNA of the CDR3: TGTGCCAGCTCCTACAGTACGAACACCGGGGAGCTGTTTTTT. This encodes CASSYSTNTGELFF.

The V call is TRBV4-1, the J call TRBJ1-5; perhaps TRBD1 as D (6 bases). Germline CDR1 is MGHRA and CDR2 is YSYEKL. V was trimmed by 0 bases and J by 2 bases, leaving 11 bases between them. This CDR3 comprises 16 residues. CDR3 sequence: CASSQEGGEGNQPQHF. CDR3 sequence (DNA): TGCGCCAGCAGCCAAGAAGGGGGGGAAGGCAATCAGCCCCAGCATTTT.

V gene TRBV18 combines with J gene TRBJ2-1; D remains unclear. The CDR3 covers 13 residues. CDR1 is KGHSH and CDR2 is LQKENI in the germline V gene. V was trimmed by 6 bases and J by 7 bases, leaving 13 bases between them. This CDR3 reads CASSEIAVNEQFF. In DNA form, the CDR3 reads TGTGCCAGCTCCGAAATAGCCGTTAATGAGCAGTTCTTC. The full variable domain, completed using reference TRBV18 and TRBJ2-1, is NAGVMQNPRHLVRRRGQEARLRCSPMKGHSHVYWYRQLPEEGLKFMVYLQKENIIDESGMPKERFSAEFPKEGPSILRIQQVVRGDSAAYFCASSEIAVNEQFFGPGTRLTVL.

This chain joins TRBV5-1 and TRBJ2-2, with 7 bases aligning to TRBD1. The junction had 7 bases not matched to a gene; V was cut back by 0 bases and J by 5 bases. The length of the CDR3 is 16 residues. Looked up from germline, CDR1 is SGHRS and CDR2 is YFSETQ. The DNA of the CDR3 is TGCGCCAGCAGCTTGGAAAGGGGGCGCTTTACCGGGGAGCTGTTTTTT. Protein sequence: CASSLERGRFTGELFF. The full variable domain, in which reference TRBV5-1 and TRBJ2-2 provide the parts outside the CDR3, is KAGVTQTPRYLIKTRGQQVTLSCSPISGHRSVSWYQQTPGQGLQFLFEYFSETQRNKGNFPGRFSGRQFSNSRSEMNVSTLELGDSALYLCASSLERGRFTGELFFGEGSRLTVL.

The chain is built from TRBV18 and TRBJ2-1; perhaps TRBD2 as D (6 bases). The CDR3 spans 13 residues. V lost 5 bases to trimming and J lost 5 bases, with 10 bases between them. The germline V gene has CDR1 KGHSH and CDR2 LQKENI. CDR3 bases: TGTGCCAGCTCATCGAGACTAGACAATGAGCAGTTCTTC. Protein sequence: CASSSRLDNEQFF.

This clone appeared once. The chain recombines TRBV9 with TRBJ1-5; D is perhaps TRBD1 (5 bases). CDR3 length equals 15 residues. Germline CDR1 is SGDLS and CDR2 is YYNGEE. V lost 0 bases to trimming and J lost 5 bases, with 12 bases between them. CDR3 residues: CASSVDGGRDQPQHF. CDR3 nucleotides: TGTGCCAGCAGCGTAGACGGGGGTCGTGATCAGCCCCAGCATTTT. The variable domain in full, with the rest retrieved from reference TRBV9 and TRBJ1-5, is DSGVTQTPKHLITATGQRVTLRCSPRSGDLSVYWYQQSLDQGLQFLIQYYNGEERAKGNILERFSAQQFPDLHSELNLSSLELGDSALYFCASSVDGGRDQPQHFGDGTRLSIL.

V gene TRBV10-3 combines with J gene TRBJ2-2; D not certain. The germline CDR1 and CDR2 sequences are ENHRY and SYGVKD. V lost 4 bases, J lost 1 base, and 7 bases lay in between. CDR3 length equals 14 residues. CDR3 region: CAISGLGNTGELFF. The CDR3 nucleotides read TGTGCCATCAGTGGACTGGGGAACACCGGGGAGCTGTTTTTT.

The chain combines TRBV7-9 with TRBJ2-2; 8 positions match TRBD2. The V gene's germline CDR1 is SEHNR and CDR2 FQNEAQ (reference sequence). This CDR3 is built from 15 residues. V gave up 2 bases and J gave up 5 bases; unmatched junction bases: 4. CDR3 amino acids: CASSLSGSGTGELFF. CDR3 bases: TGTGCCAGCAGCTTAAGCGGGAGTGGGACCGGGGAGCTGTTTTTT.

The chain uses TRBV29-1 and TRBJ1-1; D is unclear. Trimming pared 7 bases from V and 5 bases from J, leaving 17 bases between. CDR1 is SQVTM and CDR2 is ANQGSEA in the germline V gene. The CDR3 is made up of 13 amino acids. The CDR3 sequence is CSGSTSQETEAFF. CDR3 in DNA: TGCAGCGGGTCGACTAGTCAAGAGACTGAAGCTTTCTTT.

For this clone: The same CDR3 also results from other DNA sequences found in this sample. The V and J genes are TRBV5-1 and TRBJ2-7; D might be TRBD2 (5 bases). V lost 4 bases and J lost 0, with 11 bases in between. The CDR3 runs 14 residues. Germline V gene lookup returns CDR1 SGHRS and CDR2 YFSETQ. The CDR3 loop is CASSTGTGSYEQYF. CDR3 DNA: TGCGCCAGCAGCACGGGAACCGGCTCCTACGAGCAGTACTTC.

This clone has only one observation. The chain combines TRBV4-1 with TRBJ2-3; 12 nucleotides line up with TRBD2. CDR1 and CDR2 (germline): MGHRA, YSYEKL. The CDR3 is 17 amino acids. After removal of 2 bases from V and 4 bases from J, the junction contained 7 bases not matched to a gene. The CDR3 region is CASSQPLTSGRSDTQYF. The CDR3 nucleotides read TGCGCCAGCAGCCAACCCCTTACTAGCGGGAGGTCAGATACGCAGTATTTT.

The V and J genes are TRBV6-5 and TRBJ2-3; 7 nucleotides agree with TRBD2. The V and J ends lost 0 bases and 1 base, in that order; junction bases with no gene match: 4. There are 16 residues in the CDR3. Germline V gene data show CDR1 as MNHEY and CDR2 as SVGAGI. CDR3 in amino acids: CASSYSLGRGTDTQYF. The CDR3 coding sequence is TGTGCCAGCAGTTACTCATTAGGGAGGGGCACAGATACGCAGTATTTT.

The chain is built from TRBV7-9 and TRBJ1-1; weak D call: TRBD1 (5 bases). This CDR3 is 13 amino acids long. Trimming cost V 5 bases and J 5 bases, with 12 bases left between them. Germline CDR1 SEHNR, CDR2 FQNEAQ (reference sequence). The CDR3 reads CASSILQGTEAFF. CDR3 nucleotides: TGTGCCAGCAGCATACTCCAGGGTACTGAAGCTTTCTTT. Looking up the rest from reference TRBV7-9 and TRBJ1-1 gives the full variable domain: DTGVSQNPRHKITKRGQNVTFRCDPISEHNRLYWYRQTLGQGPEFLTYFQNEAQLEKSRLLSDRFSAERPKGSFSTLEIQRTEQGDSAMYLCASSILQGTEAFFGQGTRLTVV.

The gene calls are TRBV27 and TRBJ2-3, with D perhaps TRBD2 (7 bases). The CDR3 sequence is 11 residues long. The V end was cut by 7 bases, the J end by 8 bases, with 10 bases between. Per germline, CDR1 MNHEY and CDR2 SMNVEV (reference sequence). For the CDR3, the DNA is TGTGCCAGCAAAAGGGGGGGTACGCAGTATTTT. Residues: CASKRGGTQYF.

For the CDR3, the DNA is TGTGCCTGGAGGCCGGGTCTGACCTCCTACGAGCAGTACTTC. Its protein product is CAWRPGLTSYEQYF. This chain links TRBV30 with TRBJ2-7; D call uncertain. The CDR3 has 14 amino acids. Germline V gene data show CDR1 as GTSNPN and CDR2 as SVGIG (reference sequence). Trimming stripped 3 bases from V and 0 bases from J, with 12 bases between.

The table lists this clone with a count of one. Here the CDR3 reads CSVEGIAGGYNEQFF. The CDR3 nucleotides read TGCAGCGTTGAAGGTATAGCGGGAGGGTACAATGAGCAGTTCTTC. The chain carries TRBV29-1 and TRBJ2-1, with 11 nucleotides matching TRBD2. After removal of 1 base from V and 4 bases from J, the junction contained 3 bases not matched to a gene. CDR3 length: 15 amino acids. From germline, CDR1 is SQVTM and CDR2 ANQGSEA.

This clone was recorded once. The gene calls are TRBV3-1 (or the pseudogene TRBV3-2) and TRBJ2-3; 8 bases line up with TRBD2. CDR1 is LGHDT, CDR2 YNNKEL, per germline (reference sequence). With V trimmed by 1 base and J by 8 bases, 8 bases remained unmatched. The CDR3 length is 15 residues. The CDR3 DNA sequence: TGTGCCAGCAGCCAAGTCAGCGGGAGAGGGGTTACGCAGTATTTT. Its protein product is CASSQVSGRGVTQYF.